This is a list of T cell receptor beta chains from one sample in a study of CD8+ T cells in alopecia areata. Only in-frame clones appear in the TCRdb table, and some are missing; sequencing was by immunoSEQ multiplex PCR. Among 120,000 or so clones listed, roughly three fifths were seen once. The sample consisted of CD4+ T cells sorted from blood, taken at week 0. These receptor sequences come from a human donor with alopecia areata. CDR3s include the opening cysteine and the closing phenylalanine or tryptophan. D genes are given only for firm matches. Only some rows state a clone size, as once, few, many or a class for expanded clones.

v_gene: TRBV7-9; j_gene: TRBJ2-4; d_gene: .; abundance: .; CDR3aa: CASSLVMGASKNIQYF; CDR3nt: TGTGCCAGCAGCTTAGTTATGGGGGCGTCCAAAAACATTCAGTACTTC
v_gene: TRBV7-2; j_gene: TRBJ2-5; d_gene: TRBD1; abundance: .; CDR3aa: CASSLILGQGEETQYF; CDR3nt: TGTGCCAGCAGCTTAATTCTCGGACAGGGGGAAGAGACCCAGTACTTC
v_gene: TRBV7-2; j_gene: TRBJ2-3; d_gene: .; abundance: .; CDR3aa: CASSPTGTDTQYF; CDR3nt: TGTGCCAGCAGCCCTACGGGCACAGATACGCAGTATTTT
v_gene: TRBV4-3; j_gene: TRBJ2-2; d_gene: TRBD2; abundance: .; CDR3aa: CASSPRASGGATGELFF; CDR3nt: TGCGCCAGCAGCCCCCGAGCTAGCGGGGGGGCGACCGGGGAGCTGTTTTTT
v_gene: TRBV29-1; j_gene: TRBJ2-7; d_gene: TRBD2; abundance: few; CDR3aa: CSVPSSGREGEQYF; CDR3nt: TGCAGCGTGCCTTCTAGCGGGAGGGAAGGGGAGCAGTACTTC
v_gene: TRBV7-2; j_gene: TRBJ2-4; d_gene: TRBD2; abundance: .; CDR3aa: CASRSGRSDKNIQYF; CDR3nt: TGTGCCAGCAGAAGCGGGAGGAGTGACAAAAACATTCAGTACTTC
v_gene: TRBV29-1; j_gene: TRBJ2-5; d_gene: .; abundance: few; CDR3aa: CSVEWAVGKQETQYF; CDR3nt: TGCAGCGTTGAATGGGCGGTGGGGAAACAAGAGACCCAGTACTTC
v_gene: TRBV4-3; j_gene: TRBJ2-7; d_gene: TRBD1; abundance: few; CDR3aa: CASSRQPGQGYEQYF; CDR3nt: TGCGCCAGCAGCCGCCAACCGGGACAGGGCTACGAGCAGTACTTC
v_gene: TRBV30; j_gene: TRBJ1-3; d_gene: TRBD1; abundance: .; CDR3aa: CAWSSWDRDGNTIYF; CDR3nt: TGTGCCTGGAGTTCCTGGGACAGGGATGGAAACACCATATATTTT
v_gene: TRBV7-9; j_gene: TRBJ2-3; d_gene: TRBD1; abundance: .; CDR3aa: CASSTGQGADTQYF; CDR3nt: TGTGCCAGCAGCACAGGACAGGGTGCAGATACGCAGTATTTT
v_gene: TRBV28; j_gene: TRBJ2-5; d_gene: .; abundance: .; CDR3aa: CASRTEETQYF; CDR3nt: TGTGCCAGCAGAACTGAAGAGACCCAGTACTTC
v_gene: TRBV4-1; j_gene: TRBJ1-2; d_gene: .; abundance: .; CDR3aa: CASSQVGRVYGYTF; CDR3nt: TGCGCCAGCAGCCAAGTAGGCAGGGTGTATGGCTACACCTTC
v_gene: TRBV2; j_gene: TRBJ1-1; d_gene: .; abundance: few; CDR3aa: CASSPYGDTEAFF; CDR3nt: TGTGCCAGCAGTCCCTATGGGGACACTGAAGCTTTCTTT
v_gene: TRBV25-1; j_gene: TRBJ1-4; d_gene: TRBD1; abundance: .; CDR3aa: CASSPRTGKDEKLFF; CDR3nt: TGTGCCAGCAGTCCTCGGACAGGGAAAGATGAAAAACTGTTTTTT
v_gene: TRBV10-3; j_gene: TRBJ2-1; d_gene: TRBD2; abundance: few; CDR3aa: CAIRATSGRPNEQFF; CDR3nt: TGTGCCATCAGAGCTACTAGCGGGAGACCCAATGAGCAGTTCTTC
v_gene: TRBV5-1; j_gene: TRBJ2-3; d_gene: .; abundance: .; CDR3aa: CASSLGTGRDTQYF; CDR3nt: TGCGCCAGCAGCTTGGGGACGGGCAGGGATACGCAGTATTTT
v_gene: TRBV29-1; j_gene: TRBJ1-5; d_gene: .; abundance: .; CDR3aa: CSVGHQDEPQHF; CDR3nt: TGCAGCGTTGGTCATCAGGACGAGCCCCAGCATTTT
v_gene: TRBV10-3; j_gene: TRBJ1-1; d_gene: .; abundance: .; CDR3aa: CAIGGQLNTEAFF; CDR3nt: TGTGCCATCGGGGGGCAGTTGAACACTGAAGCTTTCTTT
v_gene: TRBV19; j_gene: TRBJ1-2; d_gene: TRBD1; abundance: .; CDR3aa: CASSSPGQGRAYGYTF; CDR3nt: TGTGCCAGTAGTAGTCCCGGACAGGGGAGGGCCTATGGCTACACCTTC
v_gene: TRBV7-3; j_gene: TRBJ2-7; d_gene: TRBD1; abundance: .; CDR3aa: CASSFGQGQQYF; CDR3nt: TGTGCCAGCAGCTTCGGACAGGGCCAGCAGTACTTC
v_gene: TRBV13; j_gene: TRBJ1-1; d_gene: TRBD1; abundance: once; CDR3aa: CASRKLPTGANTEAFF; CDR3nt: TGTGCCAGCAGGAAACTCCCGACAGGGGCTAACACTGAAGCTTTCTTT
v_gene: TRBV7-2; j_gene: TRBJ2-7; d_gene: .; abundance: many; CDR3aa: CASSSLPTGSISYEQYF; CDR3nt: TGTGCCAGCAGCTCCCTACCCACAGGGAGTATTTCCTACGAGCAGTACTTC
v_gene: TRBV5-4; j_gene: TRBJ2-1; d_gene: .; abundance: .; CDR3aa: CASSRDAGEQFF; CDR3nt: TGTGCCAGCAGCCGGGACGCCGGTGAGCAGTTCTTC
v_gene: TRBV27; j_gene: TRBJ2-5; d_gene: .; abundance: .; CDR3aa: CASSPPGWVTETQYF; CDR3nt: TGTGCCAGCAGTCCTCCCGGCTGGGTGACGGAGACCCAGTACTTC
v_gene: TRBV4-1; j_gene: TRBJ2-5; d_gene: TRBD2; abundance: .; CDR3aa: CASSLPLLAGGETQYF; CDR3nt: TGCGCCAGCAGCCTGCCCCTCCTAGCGGGAGGAGAGACCCAGTACTTC
v_gene: TRBV7-9; j_gene: TRBJ1-4; d_gene: .; abundance: .; CDR3aa: CASSLVLEGEGEKLFF; CDR3nt: TGTGCCAGCAGCTTAGTGTTGGAAGGGGAGGGTGAAAAACTGTTTTTT
v_gene: TRBV2; j_gene: TRBJ2-4; d_gene: .; abundance: few; CDR3aa: CASSAPTGTHIQYF; CDR3nt: TGTGCCAGCAGCGCTCCTACCGGGACACACATTCAGTACTTC
v_gene: TRBV5-1; j_gene: TRBJ1-4; d_gene: TRBD1; abundance: .; CDR3aa: CASSRSGQGEEKLFF; CDR3nt: TGCGCCAGCAGCCGGTCGGGACAGGGTGAGGAAAAACTGTTTTTT
v_gene: TRBV29-1; j_gene: TRBJ2-1; d_gene: .; abundance: .; CDR3aa: CSFDSYNEQFF; CDR3nt: TGCAGCTTCGACAGCTACAATGAGCAGTTCTTC
v_gene: TRBV7-2; j_gene: TRBJ2-7; d_gene: TRBD1; abundance: .; CDR3aa: CASSSGQGPYEQYF; CDR3nt: TGTGCCAGCAGCTCCGGACAGGGGCCCTACGAGCAGTACTTC
v_gene: TRBV7-6; j_gene: TRBJ2-5; d_gene: TRBD2; abundance: .; CDR3aa: CASSFGTSGGLQETQYF; CDR3nt: TGTGCCAGCAGCTTCGGGACTAGCGGGGGACTCCAAGAGACCCAGTACTTC
v_gene: TRBV5-1; j_gene: TRBJ2-5; d_gene: .; abundance: .; CDR3aa: CASRDEETQYF; CDR3nt: TGCGCCAGCCGGGACGAAGAGACCCAGTACTTC
v_gene: TRBV10-3; j_gene: TRBJ1-4; d_gene: .; abundance: few; CDR3aa: CAIGRSGTNEKLFF; CDR3nt: TGTGCCATCGGAAGGTCGGGAACTAATGAAAAACTGTTTTTT
v_gene: TRBV29-1; j_gene: TRBJ1-3; d_gene: .; abundance: .; CDR3aa: CSVLTTVDPNTIYF; CDR3nt: TGCAGCGTGTTAACTACGGTGGATCCAAACACCATATATTTT
v_gene: TRBV18; j_gene: TRBJ2-5; d_gene: .; abundance: .; CDR3aa: CASSASGTHQETQYF; CDR3nt: TGTGCCAGCTCAGCCTCCGGGACACATCAAGAGACCCAGTACTTC
v_gene: TRBV15; j_gene: TRBJ1-4; d_gene: .; abundance: few; CDR3aa: CATSGHKASNEKLFF; CDR3nt: TGTGCCACCAGCGGTCACAAGGCCTCTAATGAAAAACTGTTTTTT
v_gene: TRBV4-2; j_gene: TRBJ2-2; d_gene: TRBD1; abundance: .; CDR3aa: CASSQDRGQGFTGELFF; CDR3nt: TGTGCCAGCAGCCAAGACCGGGGACAGGGCTTCACCGGGGAGCTGTTTTTT
v_gene: TRBV7-9; j_gene: TRBJ1-1; d_gene: TRBD1; abundance: .; CDR3aa: CASSFDRGEAFF; CDR3nt: TGTGCCAGCAGCTTTGACAGGGGTGAAGCTTTCTTT
v_gene: TRBV2; j_gene: TRBJ2-7; d_gene: .; abundance: few; CDR3aa: CASSERVISYEQYF; CDR3nt: TGTGCCAGCAGCGAACGGGTGATCTCCTACGAGCAGTACTTC
v_gene: TRBV6-5; j_gene: TRBJ1-5; d_gene: .; abundance: .; CDR3aa: CASSYSYLRNQPQHF; CDR3nt: TGTGCCAGCAGTTACTCCTATCTACGCAATCAGCCCCAGCATTTT
v_gene: TRBV27; j_gene: TRBJ1-5; d_gene: TRBD1; abundance: few; CDR3aa: CASQRTGRDQPQHF; CDR3nt: TGTGCCAGCCAACGGACAGGGAGGGATCAGCCCCAGCATTTT
v_gene: TRBV7-9; j_gene: TRBJ2-1; d_gene: .; abundance: .; CDR3aa: CASSLAASSYNEQFF; CDR3nt: TGTGCCAGCAGCTTAGCAGCTAGCTCCTACAATGAGCAGTTCTTC
v_gene: TRBV29-1; j_gene: TRBJ1-2; d_gene: .; abundance: few; CDR3aa: CSVEKVANYGYTF; CDR3nt: TGCAGCGTTGAAAAGGTAGCCAACTATGGCTACACCTTC
v_gene: TRBV2; j_gene: TRBJ2-7; d_gene: .; abundance: few; CDR3aa: CASGGSSAWAYEQYF; CDR3nt: TGTGCCAGCGGGGGCTCGTCAGCGTGGGCCTACGAGCAGTACTTC
v_gene: TRBV5-1; j_gene: TRBJ2-1; d_gene: TRBD1; abundance: few; CDR3aa: CASSWGRGREEQFF; CDR3nt: TGCGCCAGCAGCTGGGGTAGGGGGCGAGAGGAGCAGTTCTTC
v_gene: TRBV5-1; j_gene: TRBJ1-5; d_gene: .; abundance: .; CDR3aa: CASSLESGRNQPQHF; CDR3nt: TGCGCCAGCAGCTTGGAATCTGGGCGCAATCAGCCCCAGCATTTT
v_gene: TRBV2; j_gene: TRBJ2-3; d_gene: .; abundance: few; CDR3aa: CASTPLASTDTQYF; CDR3nt: TGTGCCAGCACCCCACTAGCTAGCACAGATACGCAGTATTTT
v_gene: TRBV10-2; j_gene: TRBJ2-2; d_gene: .; abundance: many; CDR3aa: CASSGRDSNTGELFF; CDR3nt: TGCGCCAGCAGTGGGCGGGACTCGAACACCGGGGAGCTGTTTTTT
v_gene: TRBV6-5; j_gene: TRBJ1-1; d_gene: .; abundance: .; CDR3aa: CASSKPTVANTEAFF; CDR3nt: TGTGCCAGCAGTAAACCGACAGTTGCGAACACTGAAGCTTTCTTT
v_gene: TRBV7-9; j_gene: TRBJ2-7; d_gene: .; abundance: few; CDR3aa: CASSLEGGPSYEQYF; CDR3nt: TGTGCCAGCAGCTTAGAAGGCGGCCCCTCCTACGAGCAGTACTTC
v_gene: TRBV27; j_gene: TRBJ2-1; d_gene: .; abundance: few; CDR3aa: CASSFNPPARQFF; CDR3nt: TGTGCCAGCAGTTTTAACCCTCCCGCTCGGCAGTTCTTC
v_gene: TRBV7-9; j_gene: TRBJ2-7; d_gene: TRBD2; abundance: .; CDR3aa: CASSLVRGTSGRNHEQYF; CDR3nt: TGTGCCAGCAGCTTAGTCCGCGGGACTAGCGGGAGGAATCACGAGCAGTACTTC
v_gene: TRBV7-2; j_gene: TRBJ1-5; d_gene: TRBD1; abundance: .; CDR3aa: CASSLRPTTGLGSQPQHF; CDR3nt: TGTGCCAGCAGCTTAAGGCCTACGACAGGGTTGGGGTCTCAGCCCCAGCATTTT
v_gene: TRBV27; j_gene: TRBJ2-2; d_gene: .; abundance: many; CDR3aa: CASSLWEANTGELFF; CDR3nt: TGTGCCAGCAGTTTATGGGAGGCGAACACCGGGGAGCTGTTTTTT
v_gene: TRBV7-2; j_gene: TRBJ2-5; d_gene: .; abundance: .; CDR3aa: CASSFPWPERRETQYF; CDR3nt: TGTGCCAGCAGCTTCCCTTGGCCGGAGAGGAGGGAGACCCAGTACTTC
v_gene: TRBV29-1; j_gene: TRBJ1-1; d_gene: .; abundance: .; CDR3aa: CSALWSWDTEAFF; CDR3nt: TGCAGCGCTCTGTGGAGTTGGGACACTGAAGCTTTCTTT